The T cell receptor (beta chain) under discussion was sequenced for a study of blood T cell repertoires in COVID-19. Study information: Whether acute or convalescent, the COVID-19 samples came from the United States, Italy and Spain.

The germline CDR1 and CDR2 sequences are SQVTM and ANQGSEA. V was pared by 4 bases and J by 6 bases, with 4 bases of the junction left unmatched. This CDR3 has 14 residues. Authors' processing steps: By means of reference gene primer amplification, nucleated cell counts were estimated. Clones were sequenced by immunoSEQ multiplex PCR, and TCRdb holds only the in-frame ones, with some missing. The DNA gave D and trimming, while V, J and clone size come from that table. The sample carries around 120,000 clones, roughly 90% recorded once. The sample taken for sequencing was peripheral blood. The chain links TRBV29-1 to TRBJ2-1, with TRBD2 identical over 12 bases. The sequence was obtained from a man aged 45-65 years with active COVID-19. The CDR3 sequence: CSVVLAGGFNEQFF. In DNA, the CDR3 is TGCAGCGTTGTTCTAGCGGGAGGGTTCAATGAGCAGTTCTTC.